A single TCR beta chain is shown here with its context. The V gene's germline CDR1 is LNHDA and CDR2 SQIVND (reference sequence). Between the trimmed V and J ends, which lost 3 bases and 6 bases, there was a span of 15 bases. The CDR3 has 15 amino acids. Original handling: Quantification of nucleated cells was approximated via reference gene primer amplification. Method: immunoSEQ multiplex PCR; TCRdb's copy keeps in-frame clones and lacks some. V and J calls and clone size are those listed in that table; D and trimming were worked out from the DNA. Of about 68,000 clones detected, roughly 90% appear once; the ten largest clones hold around 4.7%. This sample is drawn from a study of blood T cell repertoires in COVID-19. Study-level background: Collection of acute and convalescent COVID-19 samples took place in the United States, Italy and Spain. Sample material is recorded as cDNA or gDNA derived from T cells, B-cell-depleted T cells, or PBMCs.

Sequencing input: peripheral blood. The source is a woman aged 55-69 years with active COVID-19. This chain links TRBV19 with TRBJ1-5; D remains ambiguous. The CDR3 region has the DNA TGTGCCAGTAGTATGGATAGCCTTCCGGGTCAGCCCCAGCATTTT. Translating gives CASSMDSLPGQPQHF.